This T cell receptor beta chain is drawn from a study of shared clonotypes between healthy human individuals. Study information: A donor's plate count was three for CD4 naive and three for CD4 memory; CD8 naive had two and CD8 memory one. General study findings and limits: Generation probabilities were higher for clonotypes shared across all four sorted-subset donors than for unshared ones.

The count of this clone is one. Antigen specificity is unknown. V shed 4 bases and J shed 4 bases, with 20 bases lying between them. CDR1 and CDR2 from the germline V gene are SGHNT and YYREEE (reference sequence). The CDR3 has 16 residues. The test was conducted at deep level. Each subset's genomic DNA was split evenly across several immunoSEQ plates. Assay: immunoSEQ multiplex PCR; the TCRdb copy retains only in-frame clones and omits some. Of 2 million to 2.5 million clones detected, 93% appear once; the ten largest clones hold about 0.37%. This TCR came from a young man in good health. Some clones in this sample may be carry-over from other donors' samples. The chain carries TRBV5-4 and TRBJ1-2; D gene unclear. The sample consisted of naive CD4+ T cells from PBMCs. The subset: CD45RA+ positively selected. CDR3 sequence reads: CASSPLDSLGSYGYTF. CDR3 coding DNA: TGTGCCAGCAGCCCCCTCGACTCACTGGGAAGCTATGGCTACACCTTC. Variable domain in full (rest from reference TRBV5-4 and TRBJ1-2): ETGVTQSPTHLIKTRGQQVTLRCSSQSGHNTVSWYQQALGQGPQFIFQYYREEENGRGNFPPRFSGLQFPNYSSELNVNALELDDSALYLCASSPLDSLGSYGYTFGSGTRLTVV.